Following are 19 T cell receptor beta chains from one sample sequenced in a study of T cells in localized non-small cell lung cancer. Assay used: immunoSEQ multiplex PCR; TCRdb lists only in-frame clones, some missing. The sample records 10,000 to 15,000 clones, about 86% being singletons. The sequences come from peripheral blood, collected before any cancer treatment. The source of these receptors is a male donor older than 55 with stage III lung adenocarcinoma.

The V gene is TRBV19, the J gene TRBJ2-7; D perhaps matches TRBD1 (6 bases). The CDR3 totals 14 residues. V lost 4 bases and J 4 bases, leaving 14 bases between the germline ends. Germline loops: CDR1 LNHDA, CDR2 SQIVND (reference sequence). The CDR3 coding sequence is TGTGCCAGTAGTACACAGGGTCGGGGTTACGAGCAGTACTTC. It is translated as CASSTQGRGYEQYF.

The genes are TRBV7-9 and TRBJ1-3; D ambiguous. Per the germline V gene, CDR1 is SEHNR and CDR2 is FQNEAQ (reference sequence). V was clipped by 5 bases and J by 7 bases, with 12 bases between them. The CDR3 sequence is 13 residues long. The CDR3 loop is CASSPRAVNTIYF. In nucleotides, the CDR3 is TGTGCCAGCAGCCCCCGGGCTGTGAACACCATATATTTT.

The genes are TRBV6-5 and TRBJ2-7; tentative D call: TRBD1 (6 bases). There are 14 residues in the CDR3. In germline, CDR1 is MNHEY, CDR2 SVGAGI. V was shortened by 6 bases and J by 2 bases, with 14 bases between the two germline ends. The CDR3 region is CASRGTGDTYEQYF. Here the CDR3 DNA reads TGTGCCAGCAGGGGTACCGGGGACACCTACGAGCAGTACTTC.

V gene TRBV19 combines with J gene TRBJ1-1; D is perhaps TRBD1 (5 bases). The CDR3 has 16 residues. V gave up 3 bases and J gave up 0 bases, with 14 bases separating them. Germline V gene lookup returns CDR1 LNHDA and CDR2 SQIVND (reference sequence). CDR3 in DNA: TGTGCCAGTAGTATTGTGACAGACAATTTGAACACTGAAGCTTTCTTT. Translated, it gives CASSIVTDNLNTEAFF.

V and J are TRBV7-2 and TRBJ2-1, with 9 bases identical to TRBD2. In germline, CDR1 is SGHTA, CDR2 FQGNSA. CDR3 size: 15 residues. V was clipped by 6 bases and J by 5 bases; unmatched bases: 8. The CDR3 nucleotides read TGTGCCAGCAGGGAGTGGACTAGCGCCAACAATGAGCAGTTCTTC. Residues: CASREWTSANNEQFF.

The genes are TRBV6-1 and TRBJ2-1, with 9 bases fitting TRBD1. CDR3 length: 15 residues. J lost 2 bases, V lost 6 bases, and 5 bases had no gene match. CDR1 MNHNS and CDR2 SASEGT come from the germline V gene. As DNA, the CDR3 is TGTGCCAGCAGCGAAACAGGGGGCGCCTACAATGAGCAGTTCTTC. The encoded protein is CASSETGGAYNEQFF.

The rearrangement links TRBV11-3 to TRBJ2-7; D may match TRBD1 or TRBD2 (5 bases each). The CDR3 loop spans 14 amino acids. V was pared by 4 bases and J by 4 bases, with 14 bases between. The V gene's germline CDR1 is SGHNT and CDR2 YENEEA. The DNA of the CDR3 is TGTGCCAGCAGCTACCGGGACGGAACTTACGAGCAGTACTTC. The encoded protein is CASSYRDGTYEQYF.

The CDR3 DNA sequence: TGTGCCAGTAGCACCGTCTACCAAGGGAGCGGGGAGCTGTTTTTT. Translating it yields CASSTVYQGSGELFF. This sequence joins TRBV19 and TRBJ2-2, with TRBD2 as a possible D gene (5 bases). Per germline, CDR1 LNHDA and CDR2 SQIVND (reference sequence). Trimming shortened V by 6 bases and J by 7 bases, and 18 bases separated the two germline ends. This CDR3 comprises 15 residues.

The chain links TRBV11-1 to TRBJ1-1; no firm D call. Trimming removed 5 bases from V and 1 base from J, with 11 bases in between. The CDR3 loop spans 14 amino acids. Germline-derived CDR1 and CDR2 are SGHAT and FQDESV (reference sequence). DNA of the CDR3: TGTGCCAGCAGCCTTATCCTAGGGAACACTGAAGCTTTCTTT. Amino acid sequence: CASSLILGNTEAFF.

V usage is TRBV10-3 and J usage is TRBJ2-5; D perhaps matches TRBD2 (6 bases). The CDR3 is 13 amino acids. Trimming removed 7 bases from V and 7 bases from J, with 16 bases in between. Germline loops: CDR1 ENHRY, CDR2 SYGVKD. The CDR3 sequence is CAITEGLGRTQYF. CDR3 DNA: TGTGCCATCACCGAGGGACTTGGGCGGACCCAGTACTTC.

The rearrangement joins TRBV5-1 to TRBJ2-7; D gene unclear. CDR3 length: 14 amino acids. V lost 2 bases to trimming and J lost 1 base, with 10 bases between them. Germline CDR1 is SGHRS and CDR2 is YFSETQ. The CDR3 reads CASSLDGHSYEQYF. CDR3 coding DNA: TGCGCCAGCAGCTTAGATGGCCATTCCTACGAGCAGTACTTC.

The CDR3: CASTYSWGYTF. Here the CDR3 DNA reads TGTGCCAGCACCTATTCATGGGGCTACACCTTC. The chain employs TRBV7-9 and TRBJ1-2; D ambiguous. This CDR3 comprises 11 residues. Germline values: CDR1 SEHNR, CDR2 FQNEAQ (reference sequence). Trimming pared 7 bases from V and 8 bases from J, leaving 11 bases between. The entire variable domain, with the rest obtained from reference TRBV7-9 and TRBJ1-2, is as follows: DTGVSQNPRHKITKRGQNVTFRCDPISEHNRLYWYRQTLGQGPEFLTYFQNEAQLEKSRLLSDRFSAERPKGSFSTLEIQRTEQGDSAMYLCASTYSWGYTFGSGTRLTVV.

Here the CDR3 DNA reads TGTGCCAGCCCGGGTAGGGGGGTAAAAAACGAGCAGTACTTC. This gives the protein CASPGRGVKNEQYF. The chain is built from TRBV6-4 and TRBJ2-7, with D possibly being TRBD1 or TRBD2 (6 bases each). The CDR3 is made up of 14 amino acids. Germline values: CDR1 MRHNA, CDR2 SNTAGT. V lost 8 bases and J lost 5, with 19 bases in between.

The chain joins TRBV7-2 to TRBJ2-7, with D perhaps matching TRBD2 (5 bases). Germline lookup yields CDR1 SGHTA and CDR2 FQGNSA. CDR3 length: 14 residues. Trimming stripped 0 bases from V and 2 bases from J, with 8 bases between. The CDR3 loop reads CASSLATEAYEQYF. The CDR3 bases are TGTGCCAGCAGCTTAGCCACGGAGGCCTACGAGCAGTACTTC.

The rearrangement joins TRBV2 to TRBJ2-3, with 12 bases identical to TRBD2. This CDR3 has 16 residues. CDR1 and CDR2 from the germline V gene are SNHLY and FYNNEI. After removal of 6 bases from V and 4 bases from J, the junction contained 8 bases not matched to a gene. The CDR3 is CASRALAGGTPDTQYF. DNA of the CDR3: TGTGCCAGCAGAGCGCTAGCGGGGGGGACCCCAGATACGCAGTATTTT.

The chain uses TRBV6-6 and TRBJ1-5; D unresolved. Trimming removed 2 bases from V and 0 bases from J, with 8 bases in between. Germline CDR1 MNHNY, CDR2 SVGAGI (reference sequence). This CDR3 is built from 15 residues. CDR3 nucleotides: TGTGCCAGCAGTTACACGGTTTATAGCAATCAGCCCCAGCATTTT. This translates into CASSYTVYSNQPQHF.

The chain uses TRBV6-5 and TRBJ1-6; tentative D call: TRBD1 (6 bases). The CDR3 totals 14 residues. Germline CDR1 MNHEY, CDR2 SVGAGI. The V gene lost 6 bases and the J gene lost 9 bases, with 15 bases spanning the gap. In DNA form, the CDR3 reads TGTGCCAGCAGCCCATGGGGGGCCGGTTCACCCCTCCACTTT. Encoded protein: CASSPWGAGSPLHF.

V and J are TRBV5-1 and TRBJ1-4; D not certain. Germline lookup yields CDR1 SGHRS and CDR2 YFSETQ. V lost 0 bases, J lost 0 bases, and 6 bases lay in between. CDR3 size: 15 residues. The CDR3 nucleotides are TGCGCCAGCAGCTTGGTAGCCCCAACTAATGAAAAACTGTTTTTT. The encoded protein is CASSLVAPTNEKLFF.

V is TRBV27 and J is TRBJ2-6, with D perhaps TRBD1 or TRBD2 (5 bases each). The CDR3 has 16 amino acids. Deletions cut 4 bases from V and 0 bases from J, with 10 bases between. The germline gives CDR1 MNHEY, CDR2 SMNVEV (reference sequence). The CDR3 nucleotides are TGTGCCAGCAGTTGGGGGATTTACTCTGGGGCCAACGTCCTGACTTTC. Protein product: CASSWGIYSGANVLTF.